Described below is a single T cell receptor beta chain sequence and its context. The target antigen is unknown. After removal of 5 bases from V and 0 bases from J, the junction contained 6 bases not matched to a gene. There are 15 residues in the CDR3. Germline CDR1 MNHEY, CDR2 SVGAGI. This specimen belongs to a study of cytomegalovirus exposure and HLA in healthy donors. Study results and caveats: In vitro confirmation showed a few CMV-associated chains to be CMV antigen specific.

Primers: 60 Vbeta forward and 13 Jbeta reverse. Clones were read by immunoSEQ multiplex PCR, and TCRdb kept only the in-frame ones, dropping some. The table includes about 130,000 clones, 74% detected once. Sequenced material: PBMCs. This receptor was taken from a man in his forties in good health and CMV-seropositive. The chain carries TRBV6-5 and TRBJ1-1, with 7 bases matching TRBD1. CDR3 sequence (DNA): TGTGCCAGCAGTACGCGACAGGGTTTGAACACTGAAGCTTTCTTT. Protein product: CASSTRQGLNTEAFF.